Each of the 11 T cell receptor beta chains below was sequenced from the same sample in a study of early T cells in non-severe SARS-CoV-2 infection. TCRdb called the 5' RACE reads again in MiXCR, with one record for every CDR3 protein. This table has fewer than 85,000 distinct CDR3 sequences, about 11% appearing once. Sample: whole blood, taken at baseline. The receptors here all came from an adult who was a healthcare worker with PCR-confirmed SARS-CoV-2 infection or an uninfected control (not recorded which).

This clonotype was seen a handful of times. The rearrangement links TRBV6-5 to TRBJ1-3; D gene uncertain. The CDR3 has 14 residues. CDR1 is MNHEY and CDR2 is SVGAGI in the germline V gene. V lost 2 bases and J lost 0, with 5 bases in between. The CDR3 loop is CASSYDSSGNTIYF. The DNA of the CDR3 is TGTGCCAGCAGTTACGATAGCTCTGGAAACACCATATATTTT.

On this clonotype itself: Given a much more abundant clone one base away, this may be a read error. This sequence joins TRBV2 and TRBJ2-1, with 7 bases aligning to TRBD1. This CDR3 has 13 residues. J was trimmed by 10 bases and V by 4 bases; bases with no gene match: 7. Per the germline V gene, CDR1 is SNHLY and CDR2 is FYNNEI. CDR3 region: CASSVGGLTEQFF. The CDR3 bases are TGTGCCAGCAGTGTAGGGGGCCTTACGGAGCAGTTCTTC.

V and J are TRBV5-1 and TRBJ2-1; possibly TRBD1 for D (6 bases). The CDR3 contains 15 residues. V was clipped by 1 base and J by 15 bases, with 23 bases between them. The germline V gene has CDR1 SGHRS and CDR2 YFSETQ. The CDR3 spells CASSLNRDISGIGFF. The DNA of the CDR3 is TGCGCCAGCAGCTTGAACCGGGACATATCCGGTATAGGGTTCTTC.

This chain uses TRBV14 with TRBJ2-7, with unresolved D. CDR1 SGHDN and CDR2 FVKESK come from the germline V gene. The CDR3 length is 13 residues. Trimming removed 1 base from V and 4 bases from J, with 8 bases in between. The CDR3 sequence is CASSQGRQYEQYF. The DNA for the CDR3 is TGTGCCAGCAGCCAAGGCAGGCAATACGAGCAGTACTTC.

The chain links TRBV5-1 to TRBJ2-3; no definite D call. Trimming removed 2 bases from V and 9 bases from J, with 7 bases in between. The CDR3 runs 11 residues. CDR1 SGHRS and CDR2 YFSETQ come from the germline V gene. CDR3 region: CASSFSGTQYF. In DNA form, the CDR3 reads TGCGCCAGCAGCTTTTCCGGGACGCAGTATTTT.

The chain carries TRBV27 and TRBJ2-7; 8 positions match TRBD1. V shed 7 bases and J 0 bases; nucleotides not matched to a gene: 5. CDR3 length equals 14 residues. Germline V gene sequence: CDR1 MNHEY, CDR2 SMNVEV (reference sequence). CDR3 sequence: CASTRDRSSYEQYF. The CDR3 coding sequence is TGTGCCAGCACCCGGGACAGGAGCTCCTACGAGCAGTACTTC.

This clonotype was detected ten times or more. V usage is TRBV12-3 or TRBV12-4 and J usage is TRBJ2-7; 7 bases match TRBD1. Trimming at V came to 3 bases and at J to 2 bases, leaving 4 bases not matched to a gene. The CDR3 runs to 14 residues. The CDR3 reads CASSFWDSTYEQYF. The CDR3 nucleotides read TGTGCCAGCAGTTTCTGGGACAGTACCTACGAGCAGTACTTC.

Only a few counts were recorded for this clonotype. V and J are TRBV30 and TRBJ2-1; D may correspond to TRBD1 or TRBD2 (6 bases each). The CDR3 runs 17 residues. Germline values: CDR1 GTSNPN, CDR2 SVGIG (reference sequence). Trimming shortened V by 4 bases and J by 3 bases, and 22 bases separated the two germline ends. The CDR3 reads CAWKVGGRALVYNEQFF. The CDR3 coding sequence is TGTGCCTGGAAGGTGGGGGGCCGAGCGCTGGTCTACAATGAGCAGTTCTTC.

This clonotype was observed a handful of times. The V and J genes are TRBV29-1 and TRBJ2-3; 9 positions match TRBD2. The germline V gene has CDR1 SQVTM and CDR2 ANQGSEA. CDR3 length equals 14 residues. V gave up 4 bases and J gave up 13 bases; unmatched junction bases: 15. The CDR3 protein is CSVGSGGFTPEEYF. The CDR3 coding sequence is TGCAGCGTTGGTAGCGGGGGATTCACCCCGGAAGAGTATTTT.

This clonotype showed up many times. The chain recombines TRBV29-1 with TRBJ2-5, with D unresolved. CDR3 length: 12 amino acids. Deletions cut 3 bases from V and 4 bases from J, with 9 bases between. Germline-derived CDR1 and CDR2 are SQVTM and ANQGSEA. The CDR3: CSVDWGRETQYF. CDR3 in DNA: TGCAGCGTTGATTGGGGAAGAGAGACCCAGTACTTC.

This clonotype was counted at least ten times. The chain employs TRBV28 and TRBJ2-7; TRBD1 might be the D (5 bases). Trimming took 5 bases from V and 2 from J, leaving 13 bases between them. Germline assignment: CDR1 MDHEN and CDR2 SYDVKM. This CDR3 has 14 residues. CDR3 DNA sequence: TGTGCCAGCAGTATTAACAGGTTCCCCTACGAGCAGTACTTC. This codes for CASSINRFPYEQYF. The whole variable domain, filled in from reference TRBV28 and TRBJ2-7, reads DVKVTQSSRYLVKRTGEKVFLECVQDMDHENMFWYRQDPGLGLRLIYFSYDVKMKEKGDIPEGYSVSREKKERFSLILESASTNQTSMYLCASSINRFPYEQYFGPGTRLTVT.